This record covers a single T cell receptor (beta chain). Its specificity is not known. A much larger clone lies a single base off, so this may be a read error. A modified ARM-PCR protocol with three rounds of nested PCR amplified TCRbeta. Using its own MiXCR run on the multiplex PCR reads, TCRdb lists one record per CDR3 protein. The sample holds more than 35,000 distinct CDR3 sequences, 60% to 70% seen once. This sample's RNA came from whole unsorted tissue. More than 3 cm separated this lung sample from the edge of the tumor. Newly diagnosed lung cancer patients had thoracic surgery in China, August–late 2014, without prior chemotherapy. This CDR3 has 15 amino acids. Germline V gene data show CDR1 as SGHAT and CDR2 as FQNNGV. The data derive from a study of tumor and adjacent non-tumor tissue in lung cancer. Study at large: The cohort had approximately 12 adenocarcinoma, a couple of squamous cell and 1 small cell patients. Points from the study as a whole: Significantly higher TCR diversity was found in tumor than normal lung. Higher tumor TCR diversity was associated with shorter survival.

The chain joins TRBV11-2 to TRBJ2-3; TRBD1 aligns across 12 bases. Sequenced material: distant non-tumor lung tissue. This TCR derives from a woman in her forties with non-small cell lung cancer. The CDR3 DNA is TGTGCAGAGGGGGACAGGGGGCATGGCACAGATATGCAGTATTTT. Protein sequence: CAEGDRGHGTDMQYF.